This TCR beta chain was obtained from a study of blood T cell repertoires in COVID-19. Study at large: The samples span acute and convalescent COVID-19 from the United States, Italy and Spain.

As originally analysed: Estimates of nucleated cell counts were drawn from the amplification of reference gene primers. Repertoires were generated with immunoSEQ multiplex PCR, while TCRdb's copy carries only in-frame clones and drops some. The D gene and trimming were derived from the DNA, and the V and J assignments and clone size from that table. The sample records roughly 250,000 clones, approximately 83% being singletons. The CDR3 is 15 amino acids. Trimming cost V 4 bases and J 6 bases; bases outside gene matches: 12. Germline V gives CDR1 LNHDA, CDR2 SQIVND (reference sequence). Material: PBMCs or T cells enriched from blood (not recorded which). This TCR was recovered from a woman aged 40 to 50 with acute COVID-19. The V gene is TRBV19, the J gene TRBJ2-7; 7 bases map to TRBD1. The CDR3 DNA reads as TGTGCCAGTAGTAAAGAACAGGGGAGTATTGGCGAGCAGTACTTC. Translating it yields CASSKEQGSIGEQYF.